These 29 T cell receptor beta chains share one sample of origin, sequenced in a study of blood T cells in healthy people across ages. The second PCR ran roughly 6 to 11 cycles with a sample-barcoded 5' primer and J-beta primers. TCRdb reprocessed the 5' RACE reads via MiXCR and lists one record per CDR3 protein. The sample gives hundreds of thousands of distinct CDR3 sequences, 58% of which show up once; 20% to 25% is in the top ten. Sample: blood. The receptor source for this set is a young man in good health.

V usage is TRBV20-1 and J usage is TRBJ1-5, with a tentative D call TRBD1 (6 bases). Trimming left V 1 base short and J 6 bases short, with 16 bases between. Germline V gene data show CDR1 as DFQATT and CDR2 as SNEGSKA (reference sequence). CDR3 size: 15 residues. This CDR3 is CSARGWTVGGQPQHF. DNA of the CDR3: TGCAGTGCTAGAGGTTGGACAGTAGGGGGTCAGCCCCAGCATTTT.

The chain joins TRBV4-3 to TRBJ2-1, with TRBD2 matching 10 bases. CDR1 and CDR2 from the germline V gene are LGHNA and YSLEER. The CDR3 sequence is 19 residues long. The ends lost 1 base at V and 5 bases at J; junction bases unmatched: 14. Here the CDR3 reads CASSQVPSSWLAGDNEQFF. In DNA, the CDR3 is TGCGCCAGCAGCCAAGTTCCTTCCTCGTGGCTAGCGGGAGACAATGAGCAGTTCTTC.

This sequence joins TRBV2 and TRBJ1-1; D is unclear. Germline CDR1 reads SNHLY; CDR2 reads FYNNEI. The CDR3 sequence is 12 residues long. Trimming took off 4 bases at V and 0 bases at J, with 3 bases between the two ends. Written as DNA, the CDR3 is TGTGCCAGCAGTGGATTGAACACTGAAGCTTTCTTT. As protein: CASSGLNTEAFF.

V is TRBV7-9 and J is TRBJ2-7; 7 bases are shared with TRBD1. The CDR3 has 16 amino acids. V gave up 5 bases and J gave up 9 bases; unmatched junction bases: 19. CDR1 SEHNR and CDR2 FQNEAQ come from the germline V gene (reference sequence). The CDR3 DNA reads TGTGCCAGCAGCCCGTCCTTCCAGAGGGGGCGTGGGAGGCAGTACTTC. Protein: CASSPSFQRGRGRQYF.

This clonotype showed up just a few times. J is TRBJ1-2 and V is TRBV7-2; D gene ambiguous. In germline, CDR1 is SGHTA, CDR2 FQGNSA. The CDR3 consists of 16 residues. Trimming left V 3 bases short and J 2 bases short, with 16 bases between. The CDR3 coding sequence is TGTGCCAGCAGCTTCGGGAATGGTCCGGCAAACTATGGCTACACCTTC. Its translation is CASSFGNGPANYGYTF.

The genes are TRBV7-2 and TRBJ2-3; no firm D call. Between the trimmed V and J ends, which lost 5 bases and 2 bases, there was a span of 8 bases. The CDR3 sequence is 13 residues long. Germline values: CDR1 SGHTA, CDR2 FQGNSA. The CDR3 nucleotides read TGTGCCAGCAGCCTCAGACCCACAGATACGCAGTATTTT. Translated: CASSLRPTDTQYF. Combining the CDR3 with reference TRBV7-2 and TRBJ2-3 gives the whole variable domain GAGVSQSPSNKVTEKGKDVELRCDPISGHTALYWYRQSLGQGLEFLIYFQGNSAPDKSGLPSDRFSAERTGGSVSTLTIQRTQQEDSAVYLCASSLRPTDTQYFGPGTRLTVL.

The chain links TRBV29-1 to TRBJ2-4; D perhaps matches TRBD2 (6 bases). The CDR3 covers 15 residues. CDR1 and CDR2 (germline): SQVTM, ANQGSEA. Trimming took 1 base from V and 1 from J, leaving 11 bases between them. The CDR3 DNA sequence: TGCAGCGTTGAAGTGGGAGGAGGGGCCAAAAACATTCAGTACTTC. This codes for CSVEVGGGAKNIQYF. Variable domain in full (rest from reference TRBV29-1 and TRBJ2-4): SAVISQKPSRDICQRGTSLTIQCQVDSQVTMMFWYRQQPGQSLTLIATANQGSEATYESGFVIDKFPISRPNLTFSTLTVSNMSPEDSSIYLCSVEVGGGAKNIQYFGAGTRLSVL.

This chain joins TRBV10-3 and TRBJ2-1; 9 bases fit TRBD2. Near its end, the DNA agrees better with TRBJ2-7, so the J call may be wrong. Germline V lookup: CDR1 ENHRY, CDR2 SYGVKD. The CDR3 has 17 amino acids. The chain's CDR3 is CAISESELSGRTYEQYF. The CDR3 nucleotides are TGTGCCATCAGTGAGTCGGAGCTCAGCGGGAGGACCTACGAGCAGTACTTC.

The chain employs TRBV20-1 and TRBJ2-1, with D perhaps TRBD2 (5 bases). CDR1 and CDR2 from the germline V gene are DFQATT and SNEGSKA (reference sequence). This CDR3 has 19 residues. The V and J ends lost 0 bases and 6 bases respectively, with 27 bases between them. CDR3 protein: CSARDKRTSGDPKPNEQFF. CDR3 nucleotides: TGCAGTGCTAGAGATAAGCGGACTTCCGGGGATCCAAAACCCAATGAGCAGTTCTTC.

V usage is TRBV19 and J usage is TRBJ1-2, with D unresolved. Trimming removed 7 bases from V and 7 bases from J, with 19 bases in between. Per the germline V gene, CDR1 is LNHDA and CDR2 is SQIVND (reference sequence). The length of the CDR3 is 14 residues. CDR3 amino acids: CASKFDLPGSGYTF. In nucleotides, the CDR3 is TGTGCCAGTAAGTTCGACCTCCCAGGAAGTGGCTACACCTTC. Supplemented by reference TRBV19 and TRBJ1-2, the full variable domain reads DGGITQSPKYLFRKEGQNVTLSCEQNLNHDAMYWYRQDPGQGLRLIYYSQIVNDFQKGDIAEGYSVSREKKESFPLTVTSAQKNPTAFYLCASKFDLPGSGYTFGSGTRLTVV.

The chain combines TRBV29-1 with TRBJ2-2, with 8 bases lining up with TRBD1. CDR1 is SQVTM and CDR2 is ANQGSEA in the germline V gene. The trim removed 7 bases at V and 1 base at J, leaving 2 bases unmatched. The CDR3 consists of 13 residues. The chain's CDR3 is CSGGTGNTGELFF. The CDR3 nucleotides are TGCAGCGGGGGGACAGGGAACACCGGGGAGCTGTTTTTT.

The rearrangement links TRBV25-1 to TRBJ1-5; a possible D gene is TRBD1 (5 bases). The ends were cut back, 7 bases at V and 8 bases at J, with 15 bases in the middle. The CDR3 sequence is 13 residues long. Germline V lookup: CDR1 MGHDK, CDR2 SYGVNS. Here the CDR3 reads CASKGTESEPQHF. CDR3 nucleotides: TGTGCCAGCAAAGGGACGGAGAGCGAGCCCCAGCATTTT.

The chain carries TRBV4-1 and TRBJ2-6; 8 bases fit TRBD1. The length of the CDR3 is 19 residues. Germline V lookup: CDR1 MGHRA, CDR2 YSYEKL. The J segment lost 0 bases and the V segment lost 1 base, leaving 8 bases of the junction unmatched. CDR3 nucleotide sequence: TGCGCCAGCAGCCAAGCTTGGCAGGGGGCTATCTCTGGGGCCAACGTCCTGACTTTC. It encodes CASSQAWQGAISGANVLTF.

This rearrangement joins TRBV5-1 to TRBJ2-6; D perhaps matches TRBD1 (6 bases). Trimming removed 0 bases from V and 0 bases from J, with 10 bases in between. Germline V gives CDR1 SGHRS, CDR2 YFSETQ. The CDR3 runs 17 residues. The CDR3 nucleotides are TGCGCCAGCAGCTTGGCCAGGGGCGACTCTGGGGCCAACGTCCTGACTTTC. Translating it yields CASSLARGDSGANVLTF. The full variable domain, its missing parts supplied by reference TRBV5-1 and TRBJ2-6, is KAGVTQTPRYLIKTRGQQVTLSCSPISGHRSVSWYQQTPGQGLQFLFEYFSETQRNKGNFPGRFSGRQFSNSRSEMNVSTLELGDSALYLCASSLARGDSGANVLTFGAGSRLTVL.

The gene calls are TRBV6-5 and TRBJ1-1; D not certain. The CDR3 loop spans 14 amino acids. V shed 5 bases and J shed 4 bases, with 14 bases lying between them. CDR1 and CDR2 (germline): MNHEY, SVGAGI. The CDR3 here is CASSPTWSSTEAFF. CDR3 in DNA: TGTGCCAGCAGTCCTACCTGGTCGAGCACTGAAGCTTTCTTT.

This clonotype was observed a few times. This sequence joins TRBV20-1 and TRBJ2-1; the D gene could be TRBD1 or TRBD2 (6 bases each). CDR1 and CDR2 from the germline V gene are DFQATT and SNEGSKA (reference sequence). CDR3 length equals 12 residues. The V end lost 4 bases, the J end lost 6 bases, and 10 bases lay between the germline ends. CDR3 protein: CSATKGGNEQFF. The DNA for the CDR3 is TGCAGTGCTACTAAGGGGGGCAATGAGCAGTTCTTC.

The CDR3 loop reads CASSQGQSNYGYTF. CDR3 DNA: TGTGCCAGCAGTCAGGGACAGTCTAACTATGGCTACACCTTC. V and J are TRBV6-5 and TRBJ1-2, with 7 bases fitting TRBD1. Germline CDR1 reads MNHEY; CDR2 reads SVGAGI. The CDR3 extends over 14 amino acids. V was clipped by 5 bases and J by 0 bases; unmatched bases: 3.

This chain joins TRBV20-1 and TRBJ2-3, with D perhaps TRBD2 (6 bases). The CDR3 contains 13 residues. V lost 5 bases and J lost 5, with 14 bases in between. Germline lookup yields CDR1 DFQATT and CDR2 SNEGSKA (reference sequence). DNA for the CDR3: TGCAGTGCTCCGGGACTGACCATAGATACGCAGTATTTT. Amino acids: CSAPGLTIDTQYF.

This clonotype has more than one count but fewer than ten. The chain links TRBV4-3 to TRBJ2-7, with TRBD2 identical over 9 bases. Germline CDR1 is LGHNA and CDR2 is YSLEER. V was clipped by 0 bases and J by 3 bases; unmatched bases: 12. The CDR3 totals 18 residues. The CDR3, as DNA: TGCGCCAGCAGCCAAGAAGTAGCCGGCACTAGCGGGTACTACGAGCAGTACTTC. The encoded protein is CASSQEVAGTSGYYEQYF.

This clonotype has only a few counts. This chain links TRBV9 with TRBJ2-1; TRBD2 aligns across 10 bases. Germline V gene lookup returns CDR1 SGDLS and CDR2 YYNGEE. J was trimmed by 7 bases and V by 4 bases; bases with no gene match: 14. CDR3 length: 17 residues. The CDR3 sequence is CASSKSGLAFLGNEQFF. CDR3 sequence (DNA): TGTGCCAGCAGCAAATCGGGACTAGCGTTCTTGGGTAATGAGCAGTTCTTC.

There are many counts of this clonotype. The chain employs TRBV28 and TRBJ2-7; 12 bases match TRBD2. J was trimmed by 2 bases and V by 7 bases; bases with no gene match: 3. In germline, CDR1 is MDHEN, CDR2 SYDVKM. There are 14 residues in the CDR3. DNA for the CDR3: TGTGCCAGCACCCGACTAGCGGGGGCCTACGAGCAGTACTTC. As protein: CASTRLAGAYEQYF.

CDR3 DNA sequence: TGCAGTGCTAGAGTTGTGACAGGGGACGACATTCAGTACTTC. Amino acids: CSARVVTGDDIQYF. The V call is TRBV20-1, the J call TRBJ2-4, with 8 bases lining up with TRBD1. Losses at the gene ends were 1 base for V and 8 bases for J; bases not matched to a gene: 7. The CDR3 extends over 14 amino acids. Germline V CDR1 and CDR2: DFQATT, SNEGSKA (reference sequence).

This clonotype was detected a few times. The chain is built from TRBV6-6 and TRBJ1-2; TRBD1 might be the D (6 bases). Trimming stripped 8 bases from V and 6 bases from J, with 19 bases between. Germline loops: CDR1 MNHNY, CDR2 SVGAGI (reference sequence). The CDR3 consists of 14 residues. The DNA for the CDR3 is TGTGCCAGCCGGCCAGGGGAAGTAATAAATGGCTACACCTTC. Protein: CASRPGEVINGYTF.

This chain joins TRBV10-3 and TRBJ2-7; 8 bases align to TRBD2. The germline V gene encodes CDR1 ENHRY and CDR2 SYGVKD. This CDR3 is 13 amino acids long. With V trimmed by 10 bases and J by 0 bases, 5 bases remained unmatched. The CDR3 sequence: CATVSGSSYEQYF. CDR3 DNA sequence: TGTGCCACCGTAAGCGGGAGCTCCTACGAGCAGTACTTC.

The chain couples TRBV4-3 to TRBJ1-1; TRBD1 agrees at 9 bases. CDR3 length: 13 amino acids. V shed 5 bases and J 7 bases; nucleotides not matched to a gene: 5. Germline lookup yields CDR1 LGHNA and CDR2 YSLEER. The CDR3 DNA sequence: TGCGCCAGCAGCTACAGGGGGCCGAATGAAGCTTTCTTT. Translated: CASSYRGPNEAFF.

This clonotype came up many times. V usage is TRBV6-6 and J usage is TRBJ2-5, with 8 bases aligning to TRBD1. Germline trimming cut 6 bases from V and 5 bases from J; bases unmatched to any gene: 14. Germline-derived CDR1 and CDR2 are MNHNY and SVGAGI (reference sequence). The CDR3 extends over 16 amino acids. CDR3 loop: CASRSHNPNRGETQYF. The DNA for the CDR3 is TGTGCCAGCAGATCCCATAACCCAAACAGGGGGGAGACCCAGTACTTC.

The chain links TRBV19 to TRBJ1-5; D gene unclear. V lost 7 bases, J lost 0 bases, and 7 bases lay in between. CDR3 size: 13 residues. CDR1 is LNHDA and CDR2 is SQIVND in the germline V gene (reference sequence). CDR3 coding DNA: TGTGCCAGTAAAGGGCTTAGCAATCAGCCCCAGCATTTT. Translation gives CASKGLSNQPQHF.

The chain recombines TRBV6-1 with TRBJ2-7, with unresolved D. The end of the DNA aligns better with TRBJ2-5, so the J call may be wrong. The CDR3 runs to 11 residues. The germline CDR1 and CDR2 sequences are MNHNS and SASEGT. CDR3 sequence reads: CASSVGKTQYF. DNA of the CDR3: TGTGCCAGCAGTGTTGGAAAGACCCAGTACTTC.

The chain recombines TRBV6-1 with TRBJ1-4; 7 nucleotides align to TRBD1. After removal of 8 bases from V and 6 bases from J, the junction contained 6 bases not matched to a gene. Germline lookup yields CDR1 MNHNS and CDR2 SASEGT. The CDR3 sequence is 13 residues long. The CDR3 DNA follows: TGTGCCAGCGGGGGACAGACTTATGAAAAACTGTTTTTT. Its translation is CASGGQTYEKLFF.